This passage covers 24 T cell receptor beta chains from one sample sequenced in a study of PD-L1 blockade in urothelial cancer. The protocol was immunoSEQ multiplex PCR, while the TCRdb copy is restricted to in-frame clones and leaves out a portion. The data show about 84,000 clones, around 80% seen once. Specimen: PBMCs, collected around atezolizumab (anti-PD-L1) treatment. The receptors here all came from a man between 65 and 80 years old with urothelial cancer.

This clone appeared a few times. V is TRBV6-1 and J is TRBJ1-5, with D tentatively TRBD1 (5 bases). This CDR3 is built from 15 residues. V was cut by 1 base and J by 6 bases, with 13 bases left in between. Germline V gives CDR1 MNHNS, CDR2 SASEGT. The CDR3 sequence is CASSEDLGRGQPQHF. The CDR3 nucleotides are TGTGCCAGCAGTGAAGATTTGGGGAGGGGTCAGCCCCAGCATTTT.

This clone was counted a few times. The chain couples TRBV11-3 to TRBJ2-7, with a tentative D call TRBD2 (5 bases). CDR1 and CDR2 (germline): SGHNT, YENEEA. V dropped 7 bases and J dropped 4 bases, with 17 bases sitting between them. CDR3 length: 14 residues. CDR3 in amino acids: CASTPFPEGYEQYF. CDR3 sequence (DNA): TGTGCCAGCACCCCGTTCCCAGAGGGATACGAGCAGTACTTC.

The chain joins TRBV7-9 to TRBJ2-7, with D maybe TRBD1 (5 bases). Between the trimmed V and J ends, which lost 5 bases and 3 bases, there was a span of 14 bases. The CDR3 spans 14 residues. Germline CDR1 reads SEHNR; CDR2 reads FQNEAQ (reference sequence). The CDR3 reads CASSPLGQYYEQYF. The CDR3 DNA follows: TGTGCCAGCAGCCCCCTGGGGCAGTACTACGAGCAGTACTTC.

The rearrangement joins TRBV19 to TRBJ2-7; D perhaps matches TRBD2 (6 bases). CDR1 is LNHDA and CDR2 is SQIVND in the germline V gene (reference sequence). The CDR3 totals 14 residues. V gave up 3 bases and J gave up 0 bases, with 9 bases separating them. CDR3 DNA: TGTGCCAGTAGTATGTGGCGGGACTCCTACGAGCAGTACTTC. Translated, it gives CASSMWRDSYEQYF.

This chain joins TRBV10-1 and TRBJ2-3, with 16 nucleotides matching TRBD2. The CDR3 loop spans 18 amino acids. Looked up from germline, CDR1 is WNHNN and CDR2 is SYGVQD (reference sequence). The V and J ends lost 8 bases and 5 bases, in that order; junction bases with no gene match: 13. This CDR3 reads CASPSRGLAGGPGDTQYF. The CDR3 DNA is TGCGCCAGCCCCTCAAGGGGACTAGCGGGGGGGCCTGGAGATACGCAGTATTTT.

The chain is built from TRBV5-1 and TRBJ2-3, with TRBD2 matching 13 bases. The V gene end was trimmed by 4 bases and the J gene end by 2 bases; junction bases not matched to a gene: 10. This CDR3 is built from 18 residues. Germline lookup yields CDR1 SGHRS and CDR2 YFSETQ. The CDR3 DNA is TGCGCCAGCAGCAAGGCCGGGACTAGCGGGGCATTCACAGATACGCAGTATTTT. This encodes CASSKAGTSGAFTDTQYF.

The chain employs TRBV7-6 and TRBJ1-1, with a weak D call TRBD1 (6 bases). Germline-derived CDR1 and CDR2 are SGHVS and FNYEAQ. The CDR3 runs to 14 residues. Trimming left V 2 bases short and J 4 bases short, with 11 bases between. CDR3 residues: CASSLQQGVTEAFF. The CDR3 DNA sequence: TGTGCCAGCAGCTTACAACAGGGTGTCACTGAAGCTTTCTTT.

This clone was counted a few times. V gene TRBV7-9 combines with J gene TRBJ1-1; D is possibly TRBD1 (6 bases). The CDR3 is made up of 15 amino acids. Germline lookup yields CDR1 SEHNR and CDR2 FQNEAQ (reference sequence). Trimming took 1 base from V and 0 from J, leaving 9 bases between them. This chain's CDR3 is CASSLVGTLNTEAFF. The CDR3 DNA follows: TGTGCCAGCAGCTTAGTCGGGACACTGAACACTGAAGCTTTCTTT.

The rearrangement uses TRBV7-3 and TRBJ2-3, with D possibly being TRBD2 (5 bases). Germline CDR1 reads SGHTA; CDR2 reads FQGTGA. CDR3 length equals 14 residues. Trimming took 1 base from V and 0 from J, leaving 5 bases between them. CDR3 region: CASSLRGSTDTQYF. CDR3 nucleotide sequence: TGTGCCAGCAGCTTAAGAGGGAGCACAGATACGCAGTATTTT.

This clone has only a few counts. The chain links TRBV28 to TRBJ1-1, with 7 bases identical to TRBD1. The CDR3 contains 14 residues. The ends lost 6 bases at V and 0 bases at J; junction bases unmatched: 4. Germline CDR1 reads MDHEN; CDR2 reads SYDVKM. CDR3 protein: CASSHRGMNTEAFF. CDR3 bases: TGTGCCAGCAGCCACAGGGGAATGAACACTGAAGCTTTCTTT.

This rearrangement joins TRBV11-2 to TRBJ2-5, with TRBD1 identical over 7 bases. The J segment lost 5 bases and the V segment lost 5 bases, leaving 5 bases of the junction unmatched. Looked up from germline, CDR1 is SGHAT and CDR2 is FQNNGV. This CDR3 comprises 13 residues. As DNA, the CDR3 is TGTGCCAGCAGCATCGACAGGGTGGAGACCCAGTACTTC. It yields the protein CASSIDRVETQYF.

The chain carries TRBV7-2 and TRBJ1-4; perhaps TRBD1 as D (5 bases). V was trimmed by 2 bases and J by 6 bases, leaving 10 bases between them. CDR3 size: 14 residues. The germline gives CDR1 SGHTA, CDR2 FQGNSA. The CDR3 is CASSLRGIDEKLFF. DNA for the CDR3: TGTGCCAGCAGCTTAAGGGGTATTGATGAAAAACTGTTTTTT.

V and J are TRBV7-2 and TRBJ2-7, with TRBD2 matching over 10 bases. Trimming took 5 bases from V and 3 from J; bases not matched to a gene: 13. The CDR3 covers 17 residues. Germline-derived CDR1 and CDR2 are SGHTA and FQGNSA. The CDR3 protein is CASSESSGRSRIYEQYF. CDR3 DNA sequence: TGTGCCAGCAGCGAGTCTAGCGGGAGAAGTCGGATCTACGAGCAGTACTTC.

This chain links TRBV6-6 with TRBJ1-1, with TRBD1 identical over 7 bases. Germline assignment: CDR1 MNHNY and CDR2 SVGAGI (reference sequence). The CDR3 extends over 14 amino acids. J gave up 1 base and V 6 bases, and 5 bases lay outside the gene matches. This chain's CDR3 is CASRDRVRNTEAFF. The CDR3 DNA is TGTGCCAGCAGAGACAGGGTGAGGAACACTGAAGCTTTCTTT.

CDR3 amino acids: CASSLAGGITQYF. In DNA, the CDR3 is TGTGCCAGCAGCTTAGCGGGGGGCATCACGCAGTATTTT. The chain is built from TRBV7-3 and TRBJ2-3, with TRBD2 identical over 8 bases. This CDR3 spans 13 amino acids. CDR1 is SGHTA, CDR2 FQGTGA, per germline. The V and J ends lost 2 bases and 9 bases, in that order; junction bases with no gene match: 4. Combining the CDR3 with reference TRBV7-3 and TRBJ2-3 gives the whole variable domain GAGVSQTPSNKVTEKGKYVELRCDPISGHTALYWYRQSLGQGPEFLIYFQGTGAADDSGLPNDRFFAVRPEGSVSTLKIQRTERGDSAVYLCASSLAGGITQYFGPGTRLTVL.

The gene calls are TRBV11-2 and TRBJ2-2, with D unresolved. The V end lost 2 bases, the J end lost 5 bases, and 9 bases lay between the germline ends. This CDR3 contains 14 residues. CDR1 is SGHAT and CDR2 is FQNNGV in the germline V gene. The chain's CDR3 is CASSLNVATGELFF. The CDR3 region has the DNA TGTGCCAGCAGCTTAAACGTGGCAACCGGGGAGCTGTTTTTT.

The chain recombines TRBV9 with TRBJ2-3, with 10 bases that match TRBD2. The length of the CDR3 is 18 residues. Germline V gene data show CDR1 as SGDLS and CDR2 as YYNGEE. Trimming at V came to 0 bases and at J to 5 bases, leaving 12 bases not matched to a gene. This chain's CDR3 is CASSVGPQERGGGDTQYF. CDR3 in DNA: TGTGCCAGCAGCGTAGGCCCTCAAGAGCGGGGGGGCGGAGATACGCAGTATTTT.

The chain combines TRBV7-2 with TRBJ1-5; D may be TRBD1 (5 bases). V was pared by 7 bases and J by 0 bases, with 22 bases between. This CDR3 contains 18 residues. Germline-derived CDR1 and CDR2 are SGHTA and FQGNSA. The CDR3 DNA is TGTGCCAGCATCCAGCGGGGGGGTCGCCCCAATAGCAATCAGCCCCAGCATTTT. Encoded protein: CASIQRGGRPNSNQPQHF. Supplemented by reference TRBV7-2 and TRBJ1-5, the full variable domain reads GAGVSQSPSNKVTEKGKDVELRCDPISGHTALYWYRQSLGQGLEFLIYFQGNSAPDKSGLPSDRFSAERTGGSVSTLTIQRTQQEDSAVYLCASIQRGGRPNSNQPQHFGDGTRLSIL.

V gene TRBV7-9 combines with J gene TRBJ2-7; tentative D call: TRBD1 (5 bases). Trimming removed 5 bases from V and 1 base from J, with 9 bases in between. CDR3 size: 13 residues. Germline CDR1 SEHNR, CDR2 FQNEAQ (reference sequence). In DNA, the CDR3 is TGTGCCAGCAGCGGCAGGGATTCCTACGAGCAGTACTTC. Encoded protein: CASSGRDSYEQYF.

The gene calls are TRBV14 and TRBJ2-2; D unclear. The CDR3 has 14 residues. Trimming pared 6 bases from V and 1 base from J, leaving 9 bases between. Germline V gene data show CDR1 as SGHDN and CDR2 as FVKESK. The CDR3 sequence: CASRSSRNTGELFF. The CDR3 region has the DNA TGTGCCAGCAGGTCCTCTAGGAACACCGGGGAGCTGTTTTTT.

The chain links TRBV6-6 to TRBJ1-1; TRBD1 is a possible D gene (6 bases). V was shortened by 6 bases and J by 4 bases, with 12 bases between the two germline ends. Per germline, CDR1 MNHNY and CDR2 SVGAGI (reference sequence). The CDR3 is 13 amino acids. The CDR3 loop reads CASRPGQITEAFF. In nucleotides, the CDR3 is TGTGCCAGCAGACCAGGACAGATCACTGAAGCTTTCTTT.

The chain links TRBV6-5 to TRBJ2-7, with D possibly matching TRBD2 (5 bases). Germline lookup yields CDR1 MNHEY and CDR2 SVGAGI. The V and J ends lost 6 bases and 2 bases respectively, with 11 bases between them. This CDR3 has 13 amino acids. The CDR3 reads CASSLAGPYEQYF. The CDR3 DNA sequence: TGTGCCAGCAGCCTTGCGGGTCCCTACGAGCAGTACTTC.

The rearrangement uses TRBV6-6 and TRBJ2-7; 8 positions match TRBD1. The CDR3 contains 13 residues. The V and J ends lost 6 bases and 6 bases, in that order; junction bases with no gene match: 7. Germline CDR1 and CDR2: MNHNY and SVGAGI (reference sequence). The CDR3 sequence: CASRPPTGGEQYF. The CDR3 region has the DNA TGTGCCAGCAGACCCCCAACAGGGGGCGAGCAGTACTTC.

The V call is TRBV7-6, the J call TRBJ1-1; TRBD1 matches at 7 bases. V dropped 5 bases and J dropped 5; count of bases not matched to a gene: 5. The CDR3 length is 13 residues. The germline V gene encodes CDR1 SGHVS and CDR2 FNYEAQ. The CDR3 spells CASSKSGGTEAFF. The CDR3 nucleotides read TGTGCCAGCAGCAAATCAGGGGGGACTGAAGCTTTCTTT.